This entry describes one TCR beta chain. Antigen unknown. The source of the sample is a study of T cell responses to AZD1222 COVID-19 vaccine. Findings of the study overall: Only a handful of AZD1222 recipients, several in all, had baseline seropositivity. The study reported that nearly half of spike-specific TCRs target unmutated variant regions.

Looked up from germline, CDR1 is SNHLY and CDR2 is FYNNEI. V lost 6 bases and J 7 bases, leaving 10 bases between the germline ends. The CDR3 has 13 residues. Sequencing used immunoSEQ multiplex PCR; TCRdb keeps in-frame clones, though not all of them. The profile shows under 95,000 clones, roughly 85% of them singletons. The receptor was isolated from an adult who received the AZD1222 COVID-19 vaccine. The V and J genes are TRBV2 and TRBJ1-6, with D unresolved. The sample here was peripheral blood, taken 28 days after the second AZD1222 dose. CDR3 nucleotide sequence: TGTGCCAGCAGACTCGACAAGAATTCACCCCTCCACTTT. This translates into CASRLDKNSPLHF.